This T cell receptor beta chain comes out of a study of Siglec-9 on CD8 T cells in melanoma (dated by TCRdb to the late 2010s). With respect to the entire study: The study examined the expression of Siglec-9 on CD8+ T cells and how Siglec-9 regulates T cells within the melanoma tumor microenvironment. Summary of the overall study and its limitations: According to the report, an effector memory CD8+ T-cell subset that seemed to build up inside melanoma tumors was both marked and regulated by Siglec-9.

Spanning cysteine to phenylalanine, the CDR3 consists of 15 amino acids. Left in the record is the CDR3 DNA by itself, 45 bases read in frame from the first base. V gives up 1 base and J gives up 8 bases, and the segment between their germline ends measures 15 bases. Via the germline V gene, CDR1 is MGHRA and CDR2 YSYEKL. The method was the immunoSEQ multiplex PCR assay. TCRdb retrieved this table from immuneACCESS and kept in-frame rearrangements only. Not all clones are present; in checked studies, unresolved V genes account for under half, and no reason is known for the remainder. A total of around 29,000 clones appear in this sample, roughly 80% of them only once. The ten top clones hold 5.8% of the sample. Note on this clone: Its antigen is unknown. No much larger clonotype is one base removed from it; base qualities were not supplied.

This receptor was taken from a human donor in good health. This sequence uses TRBV4-1 and TRBJ2-1; confidence is insufficient to name the D gene. The sample comprised Siglec-9- CD8+ T cells sorted from blood. What this sample's cell subset or site label stands for: CD8 T cells lacking Siglec-9. The CDR3 protein sequence reads: CASSQGPFAFDEQFF. In nucleotide form, the sequence is TGCGCCAGCAGCCAAGGACCCTTTGCGTTCGATGAGCAGTTCTTC.